This T cell receptor beta chain was captured by sequencing in a study of blood T cell repertoires in COVID-19. About the study: The study drew acute and convalescent COVID-19 samples from the United States, Italy and Spain.

TCRdb's table, derived via immunoSEQ multiplex PCR, lists solely in-frame clones and lacks some. This sample carries 360,000 or so clones, just under 90% of them seen once, and the ten largest clones take 1.5% to 2%. Which cohort a participant joined came from the clinical history participants gave. V lost 5 bases to trimming and J lost 3 bases; unmatched junction nucleotides: 13. Germline-derived CDR1 and CDR2 are ENHRY and SYGVKD. This CDR3 region has 18 residues. This TCR was sampled from a woman aged 25 to 39 who had recovered from COVID-19. The sequenced sample consisted of PBMCs or T cells enriched from blood (not recorded which). The J gene is TRBJ2-4, the V gene TRBV10-3, with 10 bases aligning to TRBD1. The CDR3 region is CAISPQTGGTLGKNIQYF. In nucleotides, the CDR3 is TGTGCCATCAGTCCTCAGACAGGGGGCACTTTAGGCAAAAACATTCAGTACTTC.